A single TCR beta chain is shown here with its context. This sample was taken from a study of blood T cell repertoires in COVID-19. Study in general: The samples span acute and convalescent COVID-19 from the United States, Italy and Spain. Nucleic acid was either cDNA or gDNA, and it came from T cells, B-cell-depleted T cells, or PBMCs.

Germline-derived CDR1 and CDR2 are SGDLS and YYNGEE. The CDR3 has 15 amino acids. V lost 0 bases to trimming and J lost 2 bases, with 11 bases between them. The authors' processing: Reference gene primers were amplified, and this amplification served to estimate nucleated cell counts. Assay used: immunoSEQ multiplex PCR; TCRdb lists only in-frame clones, some missing. For V, J and clone size, that table is used; D and trimming come from the DNA. The table shows roughly 140,000 clones, with 88% occurring only once. The rearrangement uses TRBV9 and TRBJ2-5; the D gene is possibly TRBD2 (6 bases). The clonotype was recovered from a woman in her forties or fifties with acute or convalescent COVID-19. Sequencing used peripheral blood. The CDR3 loop is CASSVAEGWQETQYF. The CDR3 DNA follows: TGTGCCAGCAGCGTAGCGGAGGGGTGGCAAGAGACCCAGTACTTC.